This T cell receptor (beta chain) is from a study of blood T cell repertoires in COVID-19. At the level of the study: Specimens from acute and convalescent COVID-19 originated in the United States, Italy and Spain. In each case, the material was cDNA or gDNA derived from T cells, B-cell-depleted T cells, or PBMCs.

This clone was detected once. This specimen includes other DNA sequences encoding the same CDR3. How the authors handled the data: Reference gene primer amplification gave estimated nucleated cell counts. The data were produced by immunoSEQ multiplex PCR, yet TCRdb's version contains in-frame clones alone and is incomplete. V, J and clone size are those of that table, while D and trimming were read from the DNA. Of tens of thousands of clones in the sample, 75% to 95% were seen once. Germline V gene data show CDR1 as KGHSH and CDR2 as LQKENI. The CDR3 is 14 residues long. Trimming left V 3 bases short and J 0 bases short, with 5 bases between.

Sequenced input: peripheral blood. This receptor was taken from a woman aged 45-65 years in a cohort sampled during active COVID-19. This chain joins TRBV18 and TRBJ1-4; D uncertain. CDR3 amino acids: CASSPGATNEKLFF. CDR3 DNA: TGTGCCAGCTCACCGGGAGCAACTAATGAAAAACTGTTTTTT.